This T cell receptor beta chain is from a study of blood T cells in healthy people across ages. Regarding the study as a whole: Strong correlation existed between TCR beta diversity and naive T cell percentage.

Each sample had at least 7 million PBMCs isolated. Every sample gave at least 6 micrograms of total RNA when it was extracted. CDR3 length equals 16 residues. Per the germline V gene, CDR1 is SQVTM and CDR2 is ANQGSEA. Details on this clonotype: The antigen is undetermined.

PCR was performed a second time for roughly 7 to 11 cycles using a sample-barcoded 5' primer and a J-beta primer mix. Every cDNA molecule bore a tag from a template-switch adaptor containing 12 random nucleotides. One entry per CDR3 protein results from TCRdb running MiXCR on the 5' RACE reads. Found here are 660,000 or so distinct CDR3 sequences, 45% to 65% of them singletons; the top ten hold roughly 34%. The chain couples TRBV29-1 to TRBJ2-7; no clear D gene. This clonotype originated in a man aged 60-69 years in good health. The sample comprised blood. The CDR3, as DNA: TGCACCAGGCCTGGGTACGCCCGAGGTGAGGACTACGAGCAGTACTTC. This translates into CTRPGYARGEDYEQYF.